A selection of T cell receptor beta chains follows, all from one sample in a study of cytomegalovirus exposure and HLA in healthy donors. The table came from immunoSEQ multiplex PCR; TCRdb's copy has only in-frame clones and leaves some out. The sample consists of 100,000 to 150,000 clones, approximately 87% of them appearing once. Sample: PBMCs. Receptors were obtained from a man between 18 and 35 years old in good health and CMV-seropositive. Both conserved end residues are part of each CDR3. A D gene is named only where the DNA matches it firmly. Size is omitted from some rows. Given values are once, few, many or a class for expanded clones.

cdr3_nt: TGTGCCAGCAGTCTAGACAGGGGAGTTGGCAATCAGCCCCAGCATTTT
cdr3_aa: CASSLDRGVGNQPQHF
v_call: TRBV28
clone_size: -
j_call: TRBJ1-5
d_call: TRBD1

cdr3_nt: TGTGCCAGCAGCTTAGGACAGGGAGGCTACACCTTC
cdr3_aa: CASSLGQGGYTF
v_call: TRBV7-9
clone_size: -
j_call: TRBJ1-2
d_call: TRBD1

cdr3_nt: TGTGCCTGGAGTCCGGGGACTAGTCAGCCCCAGCATTTT
cdr3_aa: CAWSPGTSQPQHF
v_call: TRBV30
clone_size: -
j_call: TRBJ1-5
d_call: -

cdr3_nt: TGTGCCAGCAGTCCCTCGACAGGGGGCACCGGGGAGCTGTTTTTT
cdr3_aa: CASSPSTGGTGELFF
v_call: TRBV6-5
clone_size: few
j_call: TRBJ2-2
d_call: TRBD1

cdr3_nt: TGCGCCAGCAGGCCAGGGAAGAATCAGCCCCAGCATTTT
cdr3_aa: CASRPGKNQPQHF
v_call: TRBV23-1
clone_size: -
j_call: TRBJ1-5
d_call: -

cdr3_nt: TGTGCCAGCAGTTTATGGGGAAAGGGGGTCACTGAAGCTTTCTTT
cdr3_aa: CASSLWGKGVTEAFF
v_call: TRBV28
clone_size: -
j_call: TRBJ1-1
d_call: -

cdr3_nt: TGTGCCAGCAGTGGAGGGACAGGGGGCAAAGCTTTCTTT
cdr3_aa: CASSGGTGGKAFF
v_call: TRBV2
clone_size: -
j_call: TRBJ1-1
d_call: TRBD1

cdr3_nt: TGCGCCAGCAGCCAAGATTGGGGACAGGGCCATCGGAGGGGCTACACCTTC
cdr3_aa: CASSQDWGQGHRRGYTF
v_call: TRBV4-1
clone_size: -
j_call: TRBJ1-2
d_call: TRBD1

cdr3_nt: TGTGCCAGCAGCCGACAGGACCACGACAATGAGCAGTTCTTC
cdr3_aa: CASSRQDHDNEQFF
v_call: TRBV6-5
clone_size: -
j_call: TRBJ2-1
d_call: -

cdr3_nt: TGTGCCAGCAGCTTAGCGGTGACGGGGGTTCACACCGGGGAGCTGTTTTTT
cdr3_aa: CASSLAVTGVHTGELFF
v_call: TRBV7-6
clone_size: -
j_call: TRBJ2-2
d_call: -

cdr3_nt: TGTGCCAGTAGTAGGGGCAGCTCCTATAATTCACCCCTCCACTTT
cdr3_aa: CASSRGSSYNSPLHF
v_call: TRBV19
clone_size: -
j_call: TRBJ1-6
d_call: -

cdr3_nt: TGCGCCAGCAGCTACGACTCCACTGAAGCTTTCTTT
cdr3_aa: CASSYDSTEAFF
v_call: TRBV5-1
clone_size: few
j_call: TRBJ1-1
d_call: -

cdr3_nt: TGTGCCAGCAGATCCGCGGGGGCGGAAGAGCAGTTCTTC
cdr3_aa: CASRSAGAEEQFF
v_call: TRBV11-3
clone_size: few
j_call: TRBJ2-1
d_call: -

cdr3_nt: TGTGCCAGCAGATCGACAGGGGGACTCTGGCAGTACTTC
cdr3_aa: CASRSTGGLWQYF
v_call: TRBV11-2
clone_size: -
j_call: TRBJ2-7
d_call: TRBD1

cdr3_nt: TGCAGTGCCCAAAGTACGGGACAGGGATTTTTT
cdr3_aa: CSAQSTGQGFF
v_call: TRBV20-1
clone_size: -
j_call: TRBJ1-4
d_call: TRBD1

cdr3_nt: TGTGCCAGCAGGCCGACAGGTCTTGGAAACACCATATATTTT
cdr3_aa: CASRPTGLGNTIYF
v_call: TRBV6-6
clone_size: -
j_call: TRBJ1-3
d_call: -

cdr3_nt: TGTGCCAGCAGTTTTACTAGCGGGGGCGCAGATACGCAGTATTTT
cdr3_aa: CASSFTSGGADTQYF
v_call: TRBV28
clone_size: -
j_call: TRBJ2-3
d_call: TRBD2

cdr3_nt: TGTGCCAGCAGTTACCCGGGGGGCATCAATGAGCAGTTCTTC
cdr3_aa: CASSYPGGINEQFF
v_call: TRBV6-5
clone_size: -
j_call: TRBJ2-1
d_call: -

cdr3_nt: TGCAGCGTTGAAGATCCCAGATCAGGGGGCTTCACAGATACGCAGTATTTT
cdr3_aa: CSVEDPRSGGFTDTQYF
v_call: TRBV29-1
clone_size: -
j_call: TRBJ2-3
d_call: TRBD1

cdr3_nt: TGTGCCAGCAGCCAAGATTTCGTAGACAGTGACTATGGCTACACCTTC
cdr3_aa: CASSQDFVDSDYGYTF
v_call: TRBV4-2
clone_size: -
j_call: TRBJ1-2
d_call: -

cdr3_nt: TGTGCCAGCAGTTCCCCGGCGGGGGAAGCTTTCTTT
cdr3_aa: CASSSPAGEAFF
v_call: TRBV27
clone_size: -
j_call: TRBJ1-1
d_call: -

cdr3_nt: TGTGCCAGCATCGAGGAGACAGGGGCGAACACTGAAGCTTTCTTT
cdr3_aa: CASIEETGANTEAFF
v_call: TRBV2
clone_size: -
j_call: TRBJ1-1
d_call: TRBD1

cdr3_nt: TGTGCCAGCAGTGAACAAGCAGAAGCTTTCTTT
cdr3_aa: CASSEQAEAFF
v_call: TRBV6-1
clone_size: -
j_call: TRBJ1-1
d_call: -

cdr3_nt: TGTGCTAGTGGTTTGGCCCCAGGGGACCCAGGGGAGCTGTTTTTT
cdr3_aa: CASGLAPGDPGELFF
v_call: TRBV12-5
clone_size: -
j_call: TRBJ2-2
d_call: -

cdr3_nt: TGTGCCAGCAGCTCCTATACAGGGATCAATGAGCAGTTCTTC
cdr3_aa: CASSSYTGINEQFF
v_call: TRBV5-4
clone_size: -
j_call: TRBJ2-1
d_call: -

cdr3_nt: TGTGCCAGCAGTGCCCCCTACTCTGGAAACACCATATATTTT
cdr3_aa: CASSAPYSGNTIYF
v_call: TRBV28
clone_size: -
j_call: TRBJ1-3
d_call: -

cdr3_nt: TGTGCCAGCTCACCACCGGTAACAGACGAGCAGTACTTC
cdr3_aa: CASSPPVTDEQYF
v_call: TRBV18
clone_size: -
j_call: TRBJ2-7
d_call: -

cdr3_nt: TGTGCCTGGTGTCGAGGAGGAGGCAATCAGCCCCAGCATTTT
cdr3_aa: CAWCRGGGNQPQHF
v_call: TRBV30
clone_size: -
j_call: TRBJ1-5
d_call: -

cdr3_nt: TGTGCCAGCAGCCTCGGCGCAGGGGCTGAGACCCAGTACTTC
cdr3_aa: CASSLGAGAETQYF
v_call: TRBV11-3
clone_size: -
j_call: TRBJ2-5
d_call: -

cdr3_nt: TGTGCCAGCAGCCTGACAGGGCTGCCGAACACTGAAGCTTTCTTT
cdr3_aa: CASSLTGLPNTEAFF
v_call: TRBV28
clone_size: -
j_call: TRBJ1-1
d_call: TRBD1

cdr3_nt: TGTGCCAGCAGCCTCCGACTAGCCGACACAGATACGCAGTATTTT
cdr3_aa: CASSLRLADTDTQYF
v_call: TRBV7-8
clone_size: -
j_call: TRBJ2-3
d_call: TRBD2

cdr3_nt: TGCGCCAGCAGCCAAGTCACAGCGAACACTGAAGCTTTCTTT
cdr3_aa: CASSQVTANTEAFF
v_call: TRBV4-1
clone_size: -
j_call: TRBJ1-1
d_call: -

cdr3_nt: TGTGCCAGCTCCCCCAGGGGTGTAGGCACAGATACGCAGTATTTT
cdr3_aa: CASSPRGVGTDTQYF
v_call: TRBV18
clone_size: -
j_call: TRBJ2-3
d_call: -

cdr3_nt: TGTGCCAGCAGCCCCCCAAGCGGGGGGGCCCTCGAGCAGTACTTC
cdr3_aa: CASSPPSGGALEQYF
v_call: TRBV5-5
clone_size: -
j_call: TRBJ2-7
d_call: TRBD2

cdr3_nt: TGTGCCAGCAGATTATTTGGGACAGGGGATTCACCCCTCCACTTT
cdr3_aa: CASRLFGTGDSPLHF
v_call: TRBV6-6
clone_size: -
j_call: TRBJ1-6
d_call: TRBD1

cdr3_nt: TGTGCCAGCAGCTTAACGGGGGCCTCCTACAATGAGCAGTTCTTC
cdr3_aa: CASSLTGASYNEQFF
v_call: TRBV7-3
clone_size: -
j_call: TRBJ2-1
d_call: -

cdr3_nt: TGTGCCAGCAGGACAGGGCCCTATGGCTACACCTTC
cdr3_aa: CASRTGPYGYTF
v_call: TRBV28
clone_size: -
j_call: TRBJ1-2
d_call: TRBD1

cdr3_nt: TGTGCCAGCAGCACACAGGGGACTTACAATGAGCAGTTCTTC
cdr3_aa: CASSTQGTYNEQFF
v_call: TRBV21-1
clone_size: -
j_call: TRBJ2-1
d_call: -

cdr3_nt: TGTGCCAGCAGTGCAGGAGGTAATAATTCACCCCTCCACTTT
cdr3_aa: CASSAGGNNSPLHF
v_call: TRBV2
clone_size: -
j_call: TRBJ1-6
d_call: -

cdr3_nt: TGTGCCATCAGGAGAGGACAGGGAAGAAATGGGACAGATACGCAGTATTTT
cdr3_aa: CAIRRGQGRNGTDTQYF
v_call: TRBV10-3
clone_size: -
j_call: TRBJ2-3
d_call: TRBD1

cdr3_nt: TGCGCCAGCAGCATTGGGGACAGGGGAAATGATGGCTACACCTTC
cdr3_aa: CASSIGDRGNDGYTF
v_call: TRBV5-1
clone_size: -
j_call: TRBJ1-2
d_call: TRBD1

cdr3_nt: TGTGCCAGCAGTGATGACAGCTGGAGTGAGCAGTTCTTC
cdr3_aa: CASSDDSWSEQFF
v_call: TRBV27
clone_size: -
j_call: TRBJ2-1
d_call: -

cdr3_nt: TGTGCCAGCAGCCCGGACAGGGCTGTAAATTCACCCCTCCACTTT
cdr3_aa: CASSPDRAVNSPLHF
v_call: TRBV11-2
clone_size: -
j_call: TRBJ1-6
d_call: TRBD1

cdr3_nt: TGTGCCAGTAGTATAGAGCGGTACTATGGCTACACCTTC
cdr3_aa: CASSIERYYGYTF
v_call: TRBV19
clone_size: -
j_call: TRBJ1-2
d_call: -

cdr3_nt: TGTGCCAGCAGCCCCGCGGGGGGGGAAGCTTTCTTT
cdr3_aa: CASSPAGGEAFF
v_call: TRBV11-2
clone_size: -
j_call: TRBJ1-1
d_call: -

cdr3_nt: TGTGCCAGCAGCTTAAGGGGGTCCTACGAGCAGTACTTC
cdr3_aa: CASSLRGSYEQYF
v_call: TRBV11-2
clone_size: -
j_call: TRBJ2-7
d_call: -

cdr3_nt: TGTGCCAGCAGCGTAGCTTCAGGACTAGCGGGGGACAATGAGCAGTTCTTC
cdr3_aa: CASSVASGLAGDNEQFF
v_call: TRBV9
clone_size: -
j_call: TRBJ2-1
d_call: TRBD2

cdr3_nt: TGTGCCAGTACGTCCGGAGATTATCAGCCCCAGCATTTT
cdr3_aa: CASTSGDYQPQHF
v_call: TRBV28
clone_size: -
j_call: TRBJ1-5
d_call: -

cdr3_nt: TGCGCCAGCAGCCAGGGCGAGCGGGGGCCTTTGGACGAGCAGTACTTC
cdr3_aa: CASSQGERGPLDEQYF
v_call: TRBV4-1
clone_size: -
j_call: TRBJ2-7
d_call: TRBD2

cdr3_nt: TGCGCCAGCAGCTTGGCCCAGGGGGAGCAGTACTTC
cdr3_aa: CASSLAQGEQYF
v_call: TRBV5-1
clone_size: -
j_call: TRBJ2-7
d_call: -

cdr3_nt: TGTGCCAGCAGCTCCGGGACTAGCGGCACAGATACGCAGTATTTT
cdr3_aa: CASSSGTSGTDTQYF
v_call: TRBV7-3
clone_size: -
j_call: TRBJ2-3
d_call: TRBD2

cdr3_nt: TGTGCCAGCAGCCTAGTGGGGACTCAGGGGGAAACTGAAGCTTTCTTT
cdr3_aa: CASSLVGTQGETEAFF
v_call: TRBV7-9
clone_size: -
j_call: TRBJ1-1
d_call: TRBD1

cdr3_nt: TGTGCCAGCATACGCGGGGACCCGGGGCACAATGAGCAGTTCTTC
cdr3_aa: CASIRGDPGHNEQFF
v_call: TRBV6-1
clone_size: -
j_call: TRBJ2-1
d_call: -

cdr3_nt: TGTGCCAGTAGTATAGATCCCGCTGGAAACACCATATATTTT
cdr3_aa: CASSIDPAGNTIYF
v_call: TRBV19
clone_size: few
j_call: TRBJ1-3
d_call: -